A selection of T cell receptor beta chains follows, all from one sample in a study of technical replicates of blood from several donors. The assay was immunoSEQ multiplex PCR, and TCRdb's table has in-frame clones only and misses some. The sample carries tens of thousands of clones, 98% recorded once. Sequencing used T cells isolated from PBMCs. The receptors were sampled from a human donor in good health. Both conserved end residues are part of each CDR3. The order of the fields is J gene, clone size, V gene, D gene, CDR3 DNA, CDR3 protein. D genes are given only for firm matches. Rows may omit the clone size; those that give it use once, few, many or a size class.

>TRBJ1-5|.|TRBV6-4|TRBD1
TGTGCCAGCAACGACCGGGACAGGGTGTGCAATCAGCCCCAGCATTTT
CASNDRDRVCNQPQHF
>TRBJ1-1|.|TRBV19|TRBD1
TGTGCCAGTAGACAAGACAGGGCGAACACTGAAGCTTTCTTT
CASRQDRANTEAFF
>TRBJ1-4|.|TRBV5-1|TRBD1
TGCGCCAGCAGCTCGACAGGGGCCGGGGAAAAACTGTTTTTT
CASSSTGAGEKLFF
>TRBJ2-5|.|TRBV4-2|.
TGTGCCAGCAGCCAACAAGAGGCCGAAGAGACCCAGTACTTC
CASSQQEAEETQYF
>TRBJ2-3|.|TRBV6-5|TRBD1
TGTGCCAGCAGCCCCGACAGGGGGAGCACAGATACGCAGTATTTT
CASSPDRGSTDTQYF
>TRBJ1-2|.|TRBV4-1|.
TGCGCCAGCAGCCAAGATCGCGGGACCTTTGGCTACACCTTC
CASSQDRGTFGYTF
>TRBJ1-3|.|TRBV6-1|.
TGTGCCAGCAGTGAAGGGCTCTCTGGAAACACCATATATTTT
CASSEGLSGNTIYF
>TRBJ1-1|once|TRBV11-3|.
TGTGCCAGCAGCTCAGAAACTCCCGGGAGATTCGTAACTTTCTTT
CASSSETPGRFVTFF
>TRBJ2-2|once|TRBV19|.
TGTGCCAGTAGACACCCCCATTCTCCCGGGGAGCTGTTTTTT
CASRHPHSPGELFF
>TRBJ2-2|.|TRBV29-1|.
TGCAGCGTGACGGAACGACAGATTAACACCGGGGAGCTGTTTTTT
CSVTERQINTGELFF
>TRBJ1-5|.|TRBV19|TRBD1
TGTGCCAGTAGTGTCCAAAGGGACAGAGCTAGCAATCAGCCCCAGCATTTT
CASSVQRDRASNQPQHF